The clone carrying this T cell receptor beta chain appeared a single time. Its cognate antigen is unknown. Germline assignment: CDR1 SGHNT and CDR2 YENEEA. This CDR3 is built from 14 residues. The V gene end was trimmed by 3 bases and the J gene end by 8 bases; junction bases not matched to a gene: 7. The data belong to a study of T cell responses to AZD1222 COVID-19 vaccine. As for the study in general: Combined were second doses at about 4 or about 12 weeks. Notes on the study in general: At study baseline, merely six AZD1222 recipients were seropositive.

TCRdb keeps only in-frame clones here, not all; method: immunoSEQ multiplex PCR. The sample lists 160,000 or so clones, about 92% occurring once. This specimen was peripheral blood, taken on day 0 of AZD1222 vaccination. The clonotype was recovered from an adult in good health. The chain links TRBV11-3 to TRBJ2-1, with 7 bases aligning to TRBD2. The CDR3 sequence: CASSLGGRSHEQFF. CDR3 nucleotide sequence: TGTGCCAGCAGCTTGGGCGGGAGATCTCATGAGCAGTTCTTC.